This T cell receptor (beta chain) was recorded in a study of shared clonotypes between healthy human individuals (dated by TCRdb to 2019 to 2021). In terms of the full investigation: A couple of women and a few men aged 18 to 49 years were included in the cohort. For each donor, CD4 naive and CD4 memory were each given three plates, CD8 naive was given two plates, and CD8 memory was given one plate. Blood TCR repertoires of roughly five healthy adults were deeply sequenced to estimate repertoire size and the extent of clonotype sharing between individuals. Different laboratories and diverse techniques were used to prepare libraries and sequence TCR repertoires, to increase sequencing depth and limit assay-specific biases. Per donor, leukapheresis produced somewhere between about 0.8 and 9 billion PBMCs.

As for this clone: Its antigen is unknown. It has no much larger one-base neighbor in the sample; base qualities were not kept.

Broader findings and caveats from the paper: Estimated clonotype richness was generally larger for naive than for memory subsets. The small number of donors limited the genetic and exposure-history diversity represented. Compared with non-shared clonotypes, clonotypes shared by all four sorted-subset donors had higher generation probabilities. Pairwise subsampling led to the expectation that sequencing depth would affect the degree of clonotype sharing among donors. Sharing across a few donors was observed for around 5% of naive CD4, 3% to 3.5% of naive CD8, 2% to 2.5% of memory CD4, and around 0.44% of memory CD8 clonotypes. Incomplete sequencing was indicated by rarefaction of sorted-subset datasets, despite the large sequencing depth. Sampling was restricted to blood, and TCR repertoires in tissue are likely to differ from TCR repertoires in blood.

The cysteine opens and the phenylalanine closes a CDR3 of 15 amino acids. Just CDR3 DNA is preserved here, 45 bases in frame from base 1. The V and J ends are trimmed by 6 bases and 5 bases, leaving 17 bases between them. For CDR1 and CDR2, the germline V gene (reference sequence) lists LNHDA and SQIVND. Healthy HIV-negative adults with no recently reported acute infections or vaccinations were included as donors. All donors were Caucasian adults living in Nashville, Tennessee, USA. Magnetic negative selection was used to enrich CD4+ T cells, after which naive cells were positively selected on CD45RA and the negative fraction became the memory subset. Blood was collected by leukapheresis, and PBMCs were isolated by Ficoll-Histopaque density gradient centrifugation and then cryopreserved in liquid nitrogen vapor phase. Analytical flow cytometry was used to check the purity and quantity of each magnetically sorted T cell population. Each sorted fraction had its genomic DNA isolated and then quantified by UV absorbance on a Nanodrop 2000c.

Using the deep immunoSEQ assay, TCR CDR3 regions were amplified from genomic DNA by multiplex PCR. Extracted genomic DNA from each cell subset was spread evenly across all wells of several immunoSEQ 96-well plates, with each plate serving as a replicate. For sorted subsets, roughly 190 ng of genomic DNA, equivalent to 25,000 to 35,000 T cell genomes, went into each replicate PCR. Purified libraries were measured with a Qubit 3.0 fluorometer, size-checked on a Bioanalyzer 2100, and measured again with the KAPA Library Quantification kit. Every immunoSEQ 96-well plate was sequenced on a separate single-read 150-cycle Illumina NextSeq 550 flow cell. From the authors' description of their analysis: Because only junctional sequences without quality scores were contained in the immunoSEQ output, filtering matching that applied to full-length reads could not be performed. To assign V/J genes and CDR3, sequences were annotated using PyIR, a Python wrapper for IgBLAST v1.9, with IMGT germline references. Any read was removed if the V/J assignment was weak (E-value above 1e-6), the CDR3 was missing, or the read contained stop codons, out-of-frame junctions, or ambiguous translated residues. A V3J clonotype was defined by an identical inferred V gene, J gene, and CDR3 amino acid sequence. Percentage overlap between repertoires was computed as shared unique clonotypes divided by the size of the smaller repertoire. Three approaches were used to assess repertoire richness: RTK rarefaction, the Chao1 estimator, and Recon v2.1 estimates of unobserved clonotypes. For all TCRbeta clonotypes obtained by the gDNA method from four donors, generation probabilities were computed with OLGA. TCRdb took this table from immuneACCESS and kept in-frame rearrangements with V and J called. Such tables lack part of the clones; where checked against another copy, unresolved V genes explain under half of the gap, and the rest is unexplained. V, J and clone size were drawn from that table, and D and trimming were deduced from the DNA. Across this sample there are approximately 500,000 clones, with about 96% seen only once. The ten largest clones capture 0.05% to 0.07% of the sample.

Recombination joined TRBV19 with TRBJ1-3; the best D guess is TRBD1, with 6 bases matching. The sequenced sample consisted of naive CD4+ T cells sorted from blood. According to the study, the label for this sample's cell subset or site signals: CD45RA+ positively selected. The receptor comes from a woman aged 25-40 years in good health. CDR3 protein: CASSPTGLNRNTIYF. DNA sequence: TGTGCCAGTAGCCCGACAGGTTTAAACAGAAACACCATATATTTT.